These 32 T cell receptor beta chains originate from one sample sequenced in a study of identical twins' blood T cells. TCRdb re-derived calls from the 5' RACE reads in MiXCR, one entry per CDR3 protein. Of about 370,000 distinct CDR3 sequences in the sample, around 30% are singletons; the top ten hold approximately 6.6%. Sequencing was carried out using PBMCs. The receptors derive from a woman aged 18 to 55 in good health.

The table lists this clonotype with many counts. The CDR3 loop is CASSRDRVYEQYF. CDR3 coding DNA: TGTGCCAGCAGTCGGGACAGGGTCTACGAGCAGTACTTC. The chain recombines TRBV6-2 or TRBV6-3 with TRBJ2-7; 9 bases are a match to TRBD1. The CDR3 length is 13 residues. The germline CDR1 and CDR2 sequences are MNHEY and SVGEGT. J gave up 3 bases and V 5 bases, and 2 bases lay outside the gene matches.

This clonotype was picked up many times. V is TRBV10-2 and J is TRBJ2-5; D not certain. The V gene lost 3 bases and the J gene lost 2 bases, with 4 bases spanning the gap. CDR1 WSHSY and CDR2 SAAADI come from the germline V gene. The CDR3 totals 12 residues. CDR3 DNA: TGCGCCAGCAGTGAATCGCAAGAGACCCAGTACTTC. This gives the protein CASSESQETQYF.

This sequence joins TRBV29-1 and TRBJ1-4; 8 bases match TRBD1. Germline V CDR1 and CDR2: SQVTM, ANQGSEA. The CDR3 contains 14 residues. With 5 bases clipped from V and 4 bases from J, the junction kept 6 bases outside the gene matches. Here the CDR3 reads CSVSRQGSNEKLFF. The CDR3 DNA reads TGCAGCGTTTCCCGACAGGGGAGTAATGAAAAACTGTTTTTT.

This chain connects TRBV9 to TRBJ2-1; D gene ambiguous. Trimming pared 0 bases from V and 6 bases from J, leaving 10 bases between. The CDR3 consists of 14 residues. Germline lookup yields CDR1 SGDLS and CDR2 YYNGEE. The CDR3 region is CASSVDWGCNEQFF. The CDR3 coding sequence is TGTGCCAGCAGCGTAGATTGGGGTTGCAATGAGCAGTTCTTC.

The chain employs TRBV15 and TRBJ2-2; D is uncertain. The germline gives CDR1 LNHNV, CDR2 YYDKDF (reference sequence). The length of the CDR3 is 13 residues. V was pared by 1 base and J by 3 bases, with 3 bases between. The CDR3: CATSRGDTGELFF. CDR3 coding DNA: TGTGCCACCAGCAGAGGAGACACCGGGGAGCTGTTTTTT.

A remark on this clonotype: A junction boundary mismatches the germline segment, possibly from a read error. J is TRBJ2-7 and V is TRBV7-6; D remains ambiguous. The CDR3 has 13 amino acids. CDR1 is SGHVS, CDR2 FNYEAQ, per germline. Written as DNA, the CDR3 is TGTGCCAGCAGCTTAGCGCACGGCTACGAGCGGTACTTC. Translating it yields CASSLAHGYERYF.

This clonotype has a handful of counts. This chain connects TRBV5-1 to TRBJ2-7; D ambiguous. Germline values: CDR1 SGHRS, CDR2 YFSETQ. The V gene lost 2 bases and the J gene lost 12 bases, with 12 bases spanning the gap. The CDR3 runs 11 residues. The CDR3 DNA reads as TGCGCCAGCAGCTTCGGCCCTAGTCGGTACTTC. It specifies CASSFGPSRYF.

This clonotype was seen a handful of times. J is TRBJ1-2 and V is TRBV3-1; no clear D. Germline V gene data show CDR1 as LGHDT and CDR2 as YNNKEL (reference sequence). The ends were cut back, 0 bases at V and 4 bases at J, with 12 bases in the middle. The CDR3 totals 15 residues. This CDR3 reads CASSQEPRVLYGYTF. CDR3 bases: TGTGCCAGCAGCCAAGAGCCCCGGGTCCTCTATGGCTACACCTTC.

CDR3 coding DNA: TGTGCCAGCAGTGCCCTGCAGTCTAATGAAAAACTGTTTTTT. It translates to CASSALQSNEKLFF. The V and J genes are TRBV28 and TRBJ1-4; D is uncertain. From germline, CDR1 is MDHEN and CDR2 SYDVKM. The CDR3 loop spans 14 amino acids. The V and J ends lost 5 bases and 3 bases respectively, with 10 bases between them.

The chain recombines TRBV28 with TRBJ1-5; D gene uncertain. Germline V gene data show CDR1 as MDHEN and CDR2 as SYDVKM. V shed 3 bases and J shed 5 bases, with 23 bases lying between them. The CDR3 length is 18 residues. CDR3 sequence (DNA): TGTGCCAGCAGTTTGACTAGTAGACCCTCGGGCCGGGATCAGCCCCAGCATTTT. Protein: CASSLTSRPSGRDQPQHF.

This clonotype was detected only a few times. V is TRBV4-2 and J is TRBJ1-3; D not resolved. Germline-derived CDR1 and CDR2 are LGHNA and YNFKEQ. Trimming stripped 3 bases from V and 3 bases from J, with 9 bases between. The CDR3 is made up of 14 amino acids. Here the CDR3 reads CASSHGQSGNTIYF. The CDR3 DNA reads TGTGCCAGCAGCCACGGCCAGAGTGGAAACACCATATATTTT.

In its sample, this clonotype was seen a few times. This chain joins TRBV12-3 or TRBV12-4 and TRBJ2-1, with 7 bases that match TRBD2. The CDR3 length is 15 residues. The junction had 10 bases not matched to a gene; V was cut back by 5 bases and J by 6 bases. The CDR3 protein is CASSPSGNIGNEQFF. The CDR3 DNA reads TGTGCCAGCAGTCCGAGCGGGAACATAGGCAATGAGCAGTTCTTC.

The chain is built from TRBV27 and TRBJ2-2, with D possibly being TRBD2 (5 bases). The CDR3 spans 12 residues. Germline assignment: CDR1 MNHEY and CDR2 SMNVEV (reference sequence). Trimming removed 5 bases at V and 8 bases at J, with 9 bases between. CDR3 in amino acids: CASSQLGGELFF. In DNA, the CDR3 is TGTGCCAGCAGTCAACTAGGGGGGGAGCTGTTTTTT.

This clonotype was seen many times. The chain uses TRBV20-1 and TRBJ2-3; D is ambiguous. V lost 5 bases and J 2 bases, leaving 5 bases between the germline ends. The length of the CDR3 is 11 residues. Germline loops: CDR1 DFQATT, CDR2 SNEGSKA (reference sequence). In DNA form, the CDR3 reads TGCAGTGCTTCTTACACAGATACGCAGTATTTT. Its protein product is CSASYTDTQYF.

This clonotype was observed many times. The rearrangement links TRBV29-1 to TRBJ2-7, with 7 bases lining up with TRBD1. Germline CDR1 and CDR2: SQVTM and ANQGSEA. With V trimmed by 6 bases and J by 3 bases, 2 bases remained unmatched. The length of the CDR3 is 11 residues. As DNA, the CDR3 is TGCAGCGTCGGACAGGACTACGAGCAGTACTTC. Translated, it gives CSVGQDYEQYF.

This clonotype appeared many times. The rearrangement links TRBV4-1 to TRBJ2-1; the D is unclear. Trimming shortened V by 5 bases and J by 4 bases, and 9 bases separated the two germline ends. This CDR3 contains 13 residues. Germline values: CDR1 MGHRA, CDR2 YSYEKL. CDR3 nucleotides: TGCGCCAGCAGCAAATTACTATACAATGAGCAGTTCTTC. Translation gives CASSKLLYNEQFF.

The V gene is TRBV20-1, the J gene TRBJ1-2; D unresolved. The CDR3 loop spans 15 amino acids. CDR1 DFQATT and CDR2 SNEGSKA come from the germline V gene (reference sequence). The germline V and J ends were trimmed by 6 bases and 0 bases, with 17 bases remaining between them. The CDR3 nucleotides are TGCAGTGCCTATGCCCCGCCCCGGGCTAACTATGGCTACACCTTC. This codes for CSAYAPPRANYGYTF.

This chain joins TRBV20-1 and TRBJ2-1; 8 nucleotides match TRBD2. After removal of 4 bases from V and 9 bases from J, the junction contained 8 bases not matched to a gene. There are 13 residues in the CDR3. The germline V gene has CDR1 DFQATT and CDR2 SNEGSKA (reference sequence). Here the CDR3 reads CSAINGGGTEQFF. The CDR3 region has the DNA TGCAGTGCTATTAATGGCGGGGGGACTGAGCAGTTCTTC.

A few counts support this clonotype. The chain joins TRBV29-1 to TRBJ1-2, with D maybe TRBD1 (5 bases). The CDR3 sequence is 11 residues long. CDR1 and CDR2 (germline): SQVTM, ANQGSEA. V was clipped by 7 bases and J by 4 bases, with 10 bases between them. The chain's CDR3 is CSGADSYGYTF. In DNA form, the CDR3 reads TGCAGCGGGGCCGACAGCTATGGCTACACCTTC.

This clonotype has more than one count but fewer than ten. The V gene is TRBV11-2, the J gene TRBJ2-7; no clear D. This CDR3 is 14 amino acids long. Germline CDR1 reads SGHAT; CDR2 reads FQNNGV. V was cut by 5 bases and J by 0 bases, with 11 bases left in between. CDR3 in DNA: TGTGCCAGCAGCCCTATTGACCGCTCCTACGAGCAGTACTTC. It encodes CASSPIDRSYEQYF.

This clonotype was seen at least ten times. The V gene is TRBV29-1, the J gene TRBJ1-1, with D perhaps TRBD1 (6 bases). V gave up 5 bases and J gave up 4 bases, with 14 bases separating them. The CDR3 is made up of 13 amino acids. From germline, CDR1 is SQVTM and CDR2 ANQGSEA. The chain's CDR3 is CSVRGGGGTEAFF. The CDR3 nucleotides are TGCAGCGTTAGGGGCGGAGGGGGCACTGAAGCTTTCTTT.

This clonotype has ten or more counts. The chain is built from TRBV11-2 and TRBJ1-2; a possible D gene is TRBD1 (6 bases). This CDR3 is built from 14 residues. V was trimmed by 4 bases and J by 6 bases, leaving 15 bases between them. The V gene's germline CDR1 is SGHAT and CDR2 FQNNGV. CDR3 nucleotide sequence: TGTGCCAGCAGCTCACACAGGGCTTCCGATGGCTACACCTTC. Translation gives CASSSHRASDGYTF.

This chain connects TRBV12-5 to TRBJ2-3; D is possibly TRBD1 (6 bases). The germline V gene encodes CDR1 LGHNT and CDR2 FRNRAP. V was shortened by 6 bases and J by 0 bases, with 25 bases between the two germline ends. This CDR3 has 19 residues. CDR3 nucleotides: TGTGCTAGTGGCCCGACAGGCGATGGGGTCTTGGCTAGCACAGATACGCAGTATTTT. It codes for CASGPTGDGVLASTDTQYF.

V usage is TRBV29-1 and J usage is TRBJ2-7; D may be TRBD2 (6 bases). The CDR3 runs to 13 residues. Trimming cost V 3 bases and J 0 bases, with 9 bases left between them. Germline V lookup: CDR1 SQVTM, CDR2 ANQGSEA. CDR3 DNA: TGCAGCGTTGAGGTGGGGGGCTCCTACGAGCAGTACTTC. Residues: CSVEVGGSYEQYF.

This clonotype was seen only a few times. This chain uses TRBV2 with TRBJ1-1; 10 bases map to TRBD1. Unmatched junction bases numbered 7, after V lost 6 bases and J lost 3 bases. This CDR3 spans 15 amino acids. CDR1 is SNHLY and CDR2 is FYNNEI in the germline V gene. The CDR3 DNA is TGTGCCAGCAGCTTTAGGGGGACAGGGGACACTGAAGCTTTCTTT. It encodes CASSFRGTGDTEAFF.

This clonotype was recorded at least ten times. V gene TRBV10-3 combines with J gene TRBJ2-5; no reliable D call. V was trimmed by 2 bases and J by 2 bases, leaving 6 bases between them. From germline, CDR1 is ENHRY and CDR2 SYGVKD. The CDR3 totals 13 residues. DNA of the CDR3: TGTGCCATCAGTGAGGGCCTACAAGAGACCCAGTACTTC. This encodes CAISEGLQETQYF.

This clonotype was observed many times. This chain joins TRBV7-9 and TRBJ1-1; no clear D. V was clipped by 5 bases and J by 2 bases, with 9 bases between them. The CDR3 sequence is 13 residues long. Looked up from germline, CDR1 is SEHNR and CDR2 is FQNEAQ (reference sequence). CDR3 coding DNA: TGTGCCAGCAGCACCAGGAGTAACACTGAAGCTTTCTTT. This sequence encodes CASSTRSNTEAFF. Full variable domain (remainder filled in from reference TRBV7-9 and TRBJ1-1): DTGVSQNPRHKITKRGQNVTFRCDPISEHNRLYWYRQTLGQGPEFLTYFQNEAQLEKSRLLSDRFSAERPKGSFSTLEIQRTEQGDSAMYLCASSTRSNTEAFFGQGTRLTVV.

The chain combines TRBV2 with TRBJ1-6; 7 bases map to TRBD1. The CDR3 is 14 residues long. Germline loops: CDR1 SNHLY, CDR2 FYNNEI. V lost 6 bases to trimming and J lost 5 bases; unmatched junction nucleotides: 4. The CDR3 spells CASRRGHDNSPLHF. The CDR3 nucleotides read TGTGCCAGCAGGAGGGGGCATGATAATTCACCCCTCCACTTT.

The DNA of the CDR3 is TGTGCCAGCAGCGATTGGGGGCGCGAGCAGTACTTC. This gives the protein CASSDWGREQYF. The chain uses TRBV12-3 or TRBV12-4 and TRBJ2-7, with D tentatively TRBD1 (6 bases). V was clipped by 6 bases and J by 6 bases, with 12 bases between them. The length of the CDR3 is 12 residues.

The CDR3 region is CASRKTGLREKLFF. In DNA, the CDR3 is TGTGCCAGCAGGAAGACGGGGTTACGTGAAAAACTGTTTTTT. The V call is TRBV2, the J call TRBJ1-4; D is unclear. Between the trimmed V and J ends, which lost 6 bases and 7 bases, there was a span of 15 bases. The CDR3 length is 14 residues. Germline CDR1 is SNHLY and CDR2 is FYNNEI. Drawing the rest from reference TRBV2 and TRBJ1-4, the complete variable domain is EPEVTQTPSHQVTQMGQEVILRCVPISNHLYFYWYRQILGQKVEFLVSFYNNEISEKSEIFDDQFSVERPDGSNFTLKIRSTKLEDSAMYFCASRKTGLREKLFFGSGTQLSVL.

The chain has TRBV6-2 or TRBV6-3 and TRBJ2-1; 12 bases line up with TRBD2. Losses at the gene ends were 2 bases for V and 1 base for J; bases not matched to a gene: 15. The CDR3 consists of 21 residues. Germline V gene data show CDR1 as MNHEY and CDR2 as SVGEGT. Here the CDR3 DNA reads TGTGCCAGCAGTTACCTATCCCCGGGACTAGCGGGCCAAGCTTCCTACAATGAGCAGTTCTTC. This gives the protein CASSYLSPGLAGQASYNEQFF.

There are many counts of this clonotype. The CDR3, as DNA: TGTGCCAGCAGCTCGACTAGCAGCACAGATACGCAGTATTTT. Protein sequence: CASSSTSSTDTQYF. This rearrangement joins TRBV7-9 to TRBJ2-3; 7 bases line up with TRBD2. The V segment lost 4 bases and the J segment 0 bases; nucleotides outside the gene matches: 1. CDR3 length: 14 amino acids. Germline V gene data show CDR1 as SEHNR and CDR2 as FQNEAQ (reference sequence).